The subject of this entry is one T cell receptor beta chain. Its antigen is as yet unknown. Sequencing used immunoSEQ v3. Data came from immunoSEQ multiplex PCR; TCRdb stores just in-frame clones and leaves some out. Of more than 20,000 clones listed, around three quarters are singletons. Stated time point: pre-treatment sample, taken before nivolumab and TIL therapy. This record belongs to a study of TIL therapy for anti-PD-1-resistant metastatic lung cancer. Across the whole study: Most patients had lung adenocarcinoma. Study conclusions and caveats: TIL clonotype persistence in blood showed no apparent association with response.

Trimming removed 3 bases at V and 6 bases at J, with 10 bases between. In germline, CDR1 is SGHTA, CDR2 FQGTGA. The CDR3 runs to 13 residues. The sequence was collected from a person between 25 and 80 years old with non-small cell lung cancer. Sequenced material: blood, taken at baseline. The chain uses TRBV7-3 and TRBJ2-3; D unresolved. This CDR3 reads CASSFAGPDTQYF. Written as DNA, the CDR3 is TGTGCCAGCAGCTTCGCCGGGCCGGATACGCAGTATTTT.